A selection of T cell receptor beta chains follows, all from one sample in a study of CD8 T cells in ankylosing spondylitis. TCRdb recomputed calls from the 5' RACE reads with MiXCR, one row per CDR3 protein. The sample lists hundreds of thousands of distinct CDR3 sequences, 9.5% to 15% seen once, with almost 7% in the top ten. The specimen sequenced was blood, either unsorted or a sorted T cell fraction (not recorded which). These receptors originate from a male donor with ankylosing spondylitis. Both conserved end residues are part of each CDR3. The D gene is left open where the match is weak. Clone size is given for some rows only: seen once, a few or many times, or a class if the clone is expanded.

>TRBV11-2|.|few|TRBJ1-1
CASSSQGSAFF
TGTGCCAGCAGCTCGCAGGGGTCGGCTTTCTTT
>TRBV25-1|.|.|TRBJ1-2
CASSEFSAGPYGYTF
TGTGCCAGCAGTGAATTTTCGGCAGGGCCCTATGGCTACACCTTC
>TRBV6-1|.|few|TRBJ1-1
CAEAILSDGGEAFF
TGTGCCGAAGCAATTCTATCGGACGGGGGTGAAGCTTTCTTT
>TRBV12-3/TRBV12-4|TRBD1|few|TRBJ2-2
CASSSPGTGVTGELFF
TGTGCCAGCAGTTCTCCGGGGACAGGGGTCACCGGGGAGCTGTTTTTT
>TRBV7-2|TRBD2|many|TRBJ2-3
CASSLGRERAYF
TGTGCCAGCAGCTTAGGGCGGGAGAGGGCGTATTTT
>TRBV29-1|.|.|TRBJ1-1
CSVAQMAMNTEAFF
TGCAGCGTTGCTCAGATGGCTATGAACACTGAAGCTTTCTTT
>TRBV20-1|.|many|TRBJ2-3
CSARVSGVGAYTQYF
TGCAGTGCTAGAGTATCGGGTGTGGGGGCATATACGCAGTATTTT
>TRBV6-1|TRBD2|few|TRBJ2-1
CASSRMGLAEYYNEQFF
TGTGCCAGCAGCCGAATGGGACTAGCGGAATATTACAATGAGCAGTTCTTC
>TRBV4-2|TRBD2|.|TRBJ2-1
CASSQTGLAGGHPYNEQFF
TGTGCCAGCAGCCAAACGGGACTAGCGGGAGGGCATCCCTACAATGAGCAGTTCTTC
>TRBV29-1|.|many|TRBJ1-4
CSVALQGGLNNEKLFF
TGCAGCGTTGCCCTCCAGGGCGGATTGAATAATGAAAAACTGTTTTTT
>TRBV20-1|TRBD2|.|TRBJ2-2
CSAGRERENHNGELFF
TGCAGTGCTGGGCGCGAGCGGGAGAATCACAACGGGGAGCTGTTTTTT
>TRBV11-2|TRBD2|many|TRBJ2-3
CASSLGLVADTQYF
TGTGCCAGCAGCCTAGGACTAGTTGCAGATACGCAGTATTTT
>TRBV10-2|.|.|TRBJ2-1
CASSEGVWNEQFF
TGCGCCAGCAGTGAGGGGGTATGGAATGAGCAGTTCTTC
>TRBV20-1|.|few|TRBJ1-1
CSAILPAPMNTEAFF
TGCAGTGCTATACTTCCGGCCCCAATGAACACTGAAGCTTTCTTT
>TRBV28|TRBD1|few|TRBJ2-1
CASSTPDRVYNEQFF
TGTGCCAGCAGTACCCCGGACAGGGTCTACAATGAGCAGTTCTTC
>TRBV12-3/TRBV12-4|.|.|TRBJ2-1
CASSFRQGGNNEQFF
TGTGCCAGCAGTTTTCGCCAGGGAGGAAACAATGAGCAGTTCTTC
>TRBV5-1|TRBD1|.|TRBJ2-5
CASSRRQGGETQYF
TGCGCCAGCAGCCGCCGACAGGGTGGAGAGACCCAGTACTTC
>TRBV10-3|TRBD2|.|TRBJ2-1
CAITETSGTPLDEQFF
TGTGCCATCACCGAGACGAGCGGGACCCCGCTTGATGAGCAGTTCTTC
>TRBV7-9|.|few|TRBJ2-1
CASSPAAFNEQFF
TGTGCCAGCAGCCCTGCCGCCTTCAATGAGCAGTTCTTC
>TRBV20-1|TRBD2|many|TRBJ2-1
CSAPGPTGEGEQFF
TGCAGTGCGCCGGGGCCCACTGGGGAGGGTGAGCAGTTCTTC
>TRBV14|.|.|TRBJ2-1
CASSQWAGRASSYNEQFF
TGTGCCAGCAGCCAATGGGCCGGGCGGGCCTCCTCCTACAATGAGCAGTTCTTC
>TRBV20-1|TRBD2|.|TRBJ2-7
CSAGTSGRVGYEQYF
TGCAGTGCCGGGACTAGCGGGAGGGTAGGTTACGAGCAGTACTTC
>TRBV12-3/TRBV12-4|.|.|TRBJ2-1
CASSRTRNGYDEQFF
TGTGCCAGCAGCCGTACTCGGAACGGGTACGATGAGCAGTTCTTC
>TRBV12-5|.|many|TRBJ1-3
CASGLAPLTGFSGNTIYF
TGTGCTAGTGGTTTGGCCCCCTTAACGGGCTTCTCTGGAAACACCATATATTTT
>TRBV24-1|TRBD1|once|TRBJ1-2
CATSDTRTGTSYGYTF
TGTGCCACCAGTGATACTAGGACAGGGACAAGCTATGGCTACACCTTC
>TRBV7-2|.|.|TRBJ2-3
CASSFGAGTTDTQYF
TGTGCCAGCAGCTTCGGTGCGGGGACCACAGATACGCAGTATTTT
>TRBV10-3|.|many|TRBJ2-1
CAISDGGRGNNEQFF
TGTGCCATCAGTGATGGAGGGAGAGGAAACAATGAGCAGTTCTTC
>TRBV5-1|TRBD2|many|TRBJ2-5
CASSSIAGDETQYF
TGCGCCAGCAGCTCTATAGCGGGAGACGAGACCCAGTACTTC
>TRBV10-1|TRBD1|few|TRBJ1-2
CASSEATGTGEANYGYTF
TGCGCCAGCAGTGAAGCTACCGGGACAGGGGAAGCTAACTATGGCTACACCTTC
>TRBV3-1|TRBD1|.|TRBJ2-3
CASSRGQWNTDTQYF
TGTGCCAGCAGCCGGGGACAGTGGAACACAGATACGCAGTATTTT
>TRBV20-1|.|.|TRBJ2-3
CSARLSQTDTQYF
TGCAGTGCTAGGCTCTCTCAAACAGATACGCAGTATTTT
>TRBV24-1|TRBD1|.|TRBJ2-5
CATSGSGQGSQETQYF
TGTGCCACCAGTGGATCAGGACAGGGTAGCCAAGAGACCCAGTACTTC
>TRBV20-1|.|few|TRBJ2-1
CSAIVVSGNEQFF
TGCAGTGCTATCGTAGTTTCAGGGAATGAGCAGTTCTTC
>TRBV7-2|.|few|TRBJ2-3
CASSLDFGTDTQYF
TGTGCCAGCAGCTTAGACTTCGGCACAGATACGCAGTATTTT
>TRBV5-1|.|few|TRBJ2-3
CASSLGVGLVADTQYF
TGCGCCAGCAGCTTGGGAGTGGGGTTGGTTGCAGATACGCAGTATTTT
>TRBV19|.|.|TRBJ2-2
CASKIRGTVPNTGELFF
TGTGCCAGTAAGATTCGAGGGACGGTACCGAACACCGGGGAGCTGTTTTTT
>TRBV7-9|.|.|TRBJ1-6
CASSVVNSPLHF
TGTGCCAGCAGCGTAGTTAATTCACCCCTCCACTTT
>TRBV15|.|many|TRBJ2-1
CATSERLASYNEQFF
TGTGCCACCAGCGAGAGGCTAGCCTCCTACAATGAGCAGTTCTTC
>TRBV10-3|.|.|TRBJ1-3
CAVRGEGGNTIYF
TGTGCCGTCAGGGGAGAGGGGGGAAACACCATATATTTT
>TRBV20-1|TRBD2|few|TRBJ2-3
CSARVSGRIDTQYF
TGCAGTGCTAGAGTTAGCGGGAGGATCGATACGCAGTATTTT
>TRBV7-6|TRBD1|.|TRBJ2-1
CASRPNVDRINEQFF
TGTGCCAGCAGACCCAACGTGGACAGGATTAATGAGCAGTTCTTC
>TRBV24-1|TRBD1|.|TRBJ2-1
CATSDYSDRGRRDEQLF
TGTGCCACCAGTGATTACTCCGACAGGGGCCGCCGCGATGAGCAGCTCTTC
>TRBV5-1|.|few|TRBJ2-1
CASSLDLGGGEQFF
TGCGCCAGCAGCTTGGATCTCGGGGGTGGTGAGCAGTTCTTC
>TRBV20-1|.|many|TRBJ1-1
CSARRPGRNTEAFF
TGCAGTGCTAGGAGGCCCGGGCGGAACACTGAAGCTTTCTTT
>TRBV10-3|TRBD2|.|TRBJ2-3
CATLREDPTDTQYF
TGTGCCACACTTCGGGAGGACCCTACAGATACGCAGTATTTT
>TRBV3-1|.|.|TRBJ2-1
CASSQEGLGEQFF
TGTGCCAGCAGCCAAGAGGGGTTGGGTGAGCAGTTCTTC
>TRBV6-1|TRBD2|few|TRBJ2-2
CASESGSGTGELFF
TGTGCCAGCGAAAGCGGGAGTGGCACCGGGGAGCTGTTTTTT
>TRBV12-3/TRBV12-4|.|few|TRBJ1-1
CASSLRGGSHEAFF
TGTGCCAGCAGTTTACGGGGGGGTTCTCATGAAGCTTTCTTT